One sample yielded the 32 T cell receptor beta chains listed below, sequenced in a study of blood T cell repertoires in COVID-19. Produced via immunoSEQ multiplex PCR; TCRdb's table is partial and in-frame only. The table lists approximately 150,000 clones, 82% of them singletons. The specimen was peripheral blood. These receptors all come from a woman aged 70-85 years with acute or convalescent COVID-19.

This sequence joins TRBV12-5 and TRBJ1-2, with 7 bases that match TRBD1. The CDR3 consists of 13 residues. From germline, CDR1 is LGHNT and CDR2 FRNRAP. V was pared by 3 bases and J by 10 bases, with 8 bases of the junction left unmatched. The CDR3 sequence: CASGFGTASDYTF. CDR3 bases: TGTGCTAGTGGTTTTGGGACAGCCTCTGACTACACCTTC.

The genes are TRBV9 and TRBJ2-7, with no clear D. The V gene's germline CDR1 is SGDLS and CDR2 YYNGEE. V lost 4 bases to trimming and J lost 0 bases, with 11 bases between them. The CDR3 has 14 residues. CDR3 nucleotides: TGTGCCAGCAGCTCTTTAGCTTCCTCCTACGAGCAGTACTTC. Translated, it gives CASSSLASSYEQYF.

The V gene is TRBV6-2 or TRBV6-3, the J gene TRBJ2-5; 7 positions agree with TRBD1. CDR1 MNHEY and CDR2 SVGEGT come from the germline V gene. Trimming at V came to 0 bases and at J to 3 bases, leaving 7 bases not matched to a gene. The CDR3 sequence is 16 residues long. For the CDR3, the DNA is TGTGCCAGCAGTTACTCGAACGGACAGGCTGAAGAGACCCAGTACTTC. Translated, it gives CASSYSNGQAEETQYF.

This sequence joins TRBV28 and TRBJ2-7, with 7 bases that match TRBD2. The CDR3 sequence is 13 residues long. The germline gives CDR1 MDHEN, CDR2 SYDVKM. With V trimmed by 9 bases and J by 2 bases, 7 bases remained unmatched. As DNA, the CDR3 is TGTGCCAGTACTACGGGGGGAACCTACGAGCAGTACTTC. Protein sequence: CASTTGGTYEQYF.

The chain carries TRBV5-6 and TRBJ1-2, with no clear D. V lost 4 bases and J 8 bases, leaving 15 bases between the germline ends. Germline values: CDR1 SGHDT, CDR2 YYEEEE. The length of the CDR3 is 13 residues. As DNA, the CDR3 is TGTGCCAGCAGCCTGAGCGCCGGAGAAGGCTACACCTTC. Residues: CASSLSAGEGYTF.

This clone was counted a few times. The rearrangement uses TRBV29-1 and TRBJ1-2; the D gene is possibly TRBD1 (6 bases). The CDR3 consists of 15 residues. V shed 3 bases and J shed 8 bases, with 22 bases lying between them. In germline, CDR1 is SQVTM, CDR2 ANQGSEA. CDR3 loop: CSVEAMSGAGWGYTF. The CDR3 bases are TGCAGCGTTGAGGCGATGTCAGGGGCCGGGTGGGGCTACACCTTC.

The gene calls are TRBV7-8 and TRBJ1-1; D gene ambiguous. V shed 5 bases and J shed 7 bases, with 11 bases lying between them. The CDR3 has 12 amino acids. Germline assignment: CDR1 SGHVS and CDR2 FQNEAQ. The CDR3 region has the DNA TGTGCCAGCAGCCACGCCCGGGGTGAAGCTTTCTTT. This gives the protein CASSHARGEAFF.

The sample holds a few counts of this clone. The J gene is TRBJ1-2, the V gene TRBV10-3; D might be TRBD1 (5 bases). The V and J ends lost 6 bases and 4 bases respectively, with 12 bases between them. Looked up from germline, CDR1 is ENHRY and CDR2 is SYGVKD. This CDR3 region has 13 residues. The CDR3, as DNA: TGTGCCATCAGACAGGACCTTAGCTATGGCTACACCTTC. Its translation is CAIRQDLSYGYTF.

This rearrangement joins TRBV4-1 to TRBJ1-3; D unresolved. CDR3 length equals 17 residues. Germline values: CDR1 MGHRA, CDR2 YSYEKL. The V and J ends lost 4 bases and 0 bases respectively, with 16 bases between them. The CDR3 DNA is TGCGCCAGCAGCCGCCGGGCGGACTTGGGCTCTGGAAACACCATATATTTT. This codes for CASSRRADLGSGNTIYF.

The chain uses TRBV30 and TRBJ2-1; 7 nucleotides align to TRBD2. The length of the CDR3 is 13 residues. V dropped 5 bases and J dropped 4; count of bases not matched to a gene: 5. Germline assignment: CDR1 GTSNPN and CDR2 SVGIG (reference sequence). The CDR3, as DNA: TGTGCCTGGGAGCGGGATCGATACAATGAGCAGTTCTTC. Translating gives CAWERDRYNEQFF.

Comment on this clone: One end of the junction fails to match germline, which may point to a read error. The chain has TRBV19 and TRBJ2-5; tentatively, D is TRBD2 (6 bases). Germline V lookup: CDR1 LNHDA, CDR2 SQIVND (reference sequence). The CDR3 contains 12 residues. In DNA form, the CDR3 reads TGTGCCAGTAGTATGGGGGAGGCATCCCATTACTTC. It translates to CASSMGEASHYF.

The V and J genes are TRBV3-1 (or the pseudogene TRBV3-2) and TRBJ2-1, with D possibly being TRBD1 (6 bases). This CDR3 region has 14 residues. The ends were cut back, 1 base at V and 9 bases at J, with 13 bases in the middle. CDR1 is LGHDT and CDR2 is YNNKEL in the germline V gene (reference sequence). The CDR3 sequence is CASSQVFPGAEQFF. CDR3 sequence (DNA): TGTGCCAGCAGCCAAGTTTTCCCAGGGGCTGAGCAGTTCTTC.

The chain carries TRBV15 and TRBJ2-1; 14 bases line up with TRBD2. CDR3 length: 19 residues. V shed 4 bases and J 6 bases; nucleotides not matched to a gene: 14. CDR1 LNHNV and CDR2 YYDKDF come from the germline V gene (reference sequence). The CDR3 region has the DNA TGTGCCACCAGCACCTTCCCGACGGGACTAGCGGGAGTCTTCAATGAGCAGTTCTTC. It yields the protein CATSTFPTGLAGVFNEQFF.

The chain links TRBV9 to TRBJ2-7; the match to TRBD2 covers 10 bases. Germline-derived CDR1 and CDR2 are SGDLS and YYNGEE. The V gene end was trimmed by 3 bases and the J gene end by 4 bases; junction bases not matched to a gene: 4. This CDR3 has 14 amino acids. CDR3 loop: CASSARTSGYEQYF. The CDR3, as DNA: TGTGCCAGCAGCGCCCGGACTAGCGGTTACGAGCAGTACTTC.

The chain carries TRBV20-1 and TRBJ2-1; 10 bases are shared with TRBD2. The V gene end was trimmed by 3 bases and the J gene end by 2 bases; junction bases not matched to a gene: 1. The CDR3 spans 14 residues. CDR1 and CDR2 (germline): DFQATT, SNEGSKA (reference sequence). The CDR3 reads CSASGLAAYNEQFF. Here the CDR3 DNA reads TGCAGTGCTAGTGGACTAGCGGCCTACAATGAGCAGTTCTTC.

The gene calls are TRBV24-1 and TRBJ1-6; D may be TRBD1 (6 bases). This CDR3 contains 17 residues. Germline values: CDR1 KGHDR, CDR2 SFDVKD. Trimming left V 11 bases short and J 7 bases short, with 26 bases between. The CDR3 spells CASQGPLGETENSPLHF. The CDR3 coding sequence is TGTGCCAGCCAGGGGCCCCTCGGGGAAACGGAAAATTCACCCCTCCACTTT.

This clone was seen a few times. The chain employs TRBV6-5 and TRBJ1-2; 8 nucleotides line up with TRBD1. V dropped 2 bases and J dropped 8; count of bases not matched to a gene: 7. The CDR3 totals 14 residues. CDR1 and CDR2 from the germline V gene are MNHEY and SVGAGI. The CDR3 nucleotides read TGTGCCAGCAGTTACCGGACAGGGTATGGGGGCTACACCTTC. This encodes CASSYRTGYGGYTF.

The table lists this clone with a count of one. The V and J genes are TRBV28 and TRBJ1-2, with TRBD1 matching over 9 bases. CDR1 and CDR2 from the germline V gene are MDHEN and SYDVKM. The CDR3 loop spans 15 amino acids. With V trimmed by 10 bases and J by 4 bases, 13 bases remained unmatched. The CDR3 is CANYGQGPRGYGYTF. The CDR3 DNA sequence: TGTGCCAACTATGGACAGGGGCCCAGAGGCTATGGCTACACCTTC.

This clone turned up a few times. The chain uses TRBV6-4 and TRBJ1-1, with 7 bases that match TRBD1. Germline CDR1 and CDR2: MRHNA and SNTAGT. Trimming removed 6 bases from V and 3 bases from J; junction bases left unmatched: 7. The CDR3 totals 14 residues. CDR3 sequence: CASRARQGDTEAFF. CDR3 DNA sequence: TGTGCCAGCAGAGCCAGGCAGGGGGACACTGAAGCTTTCTTT.

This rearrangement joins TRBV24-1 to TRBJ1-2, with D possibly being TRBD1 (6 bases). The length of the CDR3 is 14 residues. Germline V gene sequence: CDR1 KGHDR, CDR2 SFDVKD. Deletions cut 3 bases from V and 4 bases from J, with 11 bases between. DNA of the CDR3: TGTGCCACCAGTGATCCCGCAGGGGCCTATGGCTACACCTTC. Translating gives CATSDPAGAYGYTF.

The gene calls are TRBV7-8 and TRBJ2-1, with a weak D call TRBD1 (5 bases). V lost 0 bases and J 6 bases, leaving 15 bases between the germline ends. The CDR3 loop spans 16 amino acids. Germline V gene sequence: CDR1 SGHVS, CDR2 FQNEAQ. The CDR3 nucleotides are TGTGCCAGCAGCTTAGCGGGGCCAGTCCCCACCAATGAGCAGTTCTTC. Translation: CASSLAGPVPTNEQFF.

Here the CDR3 reads CASSRWIGTSGILGSYEQYF. The CDR3 DNA reads as TGTGCCAGCAGCCGTTGGATCGGGACTAGCGGGATCTTGGGCTCCTACGAGCAGTACTTC. The rearrangement joins TRBV28 to TRBJ2-7; 13 positions match TRBD2. The CDR3 length is 20 residues. Per the germline V gene, CDR1 is MDHEN and CDR2 is SYDVKM. J lost 0 bases, V lost 6 bases, and 17 bases had no gene match.

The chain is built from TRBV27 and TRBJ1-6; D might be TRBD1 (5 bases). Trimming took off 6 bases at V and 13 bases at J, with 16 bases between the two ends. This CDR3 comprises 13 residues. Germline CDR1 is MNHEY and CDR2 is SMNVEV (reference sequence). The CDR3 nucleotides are TGTGCCAGCAGACCTCACCAGGGCTCCCCCCTCCACTTT. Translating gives CASRPHQGSPLHF.

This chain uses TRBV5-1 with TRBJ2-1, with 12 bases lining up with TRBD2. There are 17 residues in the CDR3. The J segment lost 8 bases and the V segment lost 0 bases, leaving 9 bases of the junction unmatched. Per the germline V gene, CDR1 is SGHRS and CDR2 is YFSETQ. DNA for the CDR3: TGCGCCAGCAGCTTGGGACTAGCGGGGGCCTCGGGGGATGAGCAGTTCTTC. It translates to CASSLGLAGASGDEQFF.

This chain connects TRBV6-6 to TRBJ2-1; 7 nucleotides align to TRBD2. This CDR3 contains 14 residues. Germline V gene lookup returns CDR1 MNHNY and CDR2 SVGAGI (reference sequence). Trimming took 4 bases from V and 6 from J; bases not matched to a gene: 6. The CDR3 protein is CASSSLASGNEQFF. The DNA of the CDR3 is TGTGCCAGCAGTTCCCTCGCTAGCGGCAATGAGCAGTTCTTC.

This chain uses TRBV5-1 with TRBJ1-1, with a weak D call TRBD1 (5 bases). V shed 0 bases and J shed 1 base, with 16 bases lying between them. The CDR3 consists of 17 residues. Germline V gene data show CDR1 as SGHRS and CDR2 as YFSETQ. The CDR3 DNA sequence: TGCGCCAGCAGCTTGGTACTGGGTCCAAGGGGGAACACTGAAGCTTTCTTT. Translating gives CASSLVLGPRGNTEAFF.

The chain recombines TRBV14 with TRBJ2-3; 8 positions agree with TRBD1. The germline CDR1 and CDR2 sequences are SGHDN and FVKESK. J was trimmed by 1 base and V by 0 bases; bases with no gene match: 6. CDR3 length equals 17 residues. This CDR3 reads CASSQDARGPRTDTQYF. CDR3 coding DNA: TGTGCCAGCAGCCAAGATGCCAGGGGGCCTCGCACAGATACGCAGTATTTT.

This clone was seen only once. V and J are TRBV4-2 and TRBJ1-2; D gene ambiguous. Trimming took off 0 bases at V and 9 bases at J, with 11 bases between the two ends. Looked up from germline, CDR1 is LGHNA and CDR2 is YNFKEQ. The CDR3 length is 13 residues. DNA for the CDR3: TGTGCCAGCAGCCAAGATCTAGGGAGGAGCTACACCTTC. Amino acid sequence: CASSQDLGRSYTF.

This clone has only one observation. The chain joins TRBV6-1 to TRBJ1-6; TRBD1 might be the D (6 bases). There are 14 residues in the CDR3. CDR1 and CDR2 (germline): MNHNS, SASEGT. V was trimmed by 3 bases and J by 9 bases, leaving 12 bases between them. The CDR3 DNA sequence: TGTGCCAGCAGTGAGGACAGAGCTATTTCACCCCTCCACTTT. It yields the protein CASSEDRAISPLHF.

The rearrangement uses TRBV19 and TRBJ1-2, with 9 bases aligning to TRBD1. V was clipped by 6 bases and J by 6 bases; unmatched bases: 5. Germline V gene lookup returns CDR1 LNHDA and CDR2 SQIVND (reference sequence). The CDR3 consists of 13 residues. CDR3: CASRTQGANGYTF. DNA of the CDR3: TGTGCCAGTAGAACACAGGGGGCTAATGGCTACACCTTC.

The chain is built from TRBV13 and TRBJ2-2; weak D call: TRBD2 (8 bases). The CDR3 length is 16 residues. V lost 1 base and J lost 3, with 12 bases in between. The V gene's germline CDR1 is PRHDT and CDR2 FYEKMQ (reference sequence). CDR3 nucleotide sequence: TGTGCCAGCAGCTTAGTTAGCGGGACAGACACCGGGGAGCTGTTTTTT. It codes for CASSLVSGTDTGELFF. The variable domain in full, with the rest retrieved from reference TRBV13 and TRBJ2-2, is AAGVIQSPRHLIKEKRETATLKCYPIPRHDTVYWYQQGPGQDPQFLISFYEKMQSDKGSIPDRFSAQQFSDYHSELNMSSLELGDSALYFCASSLVSGTDTGELFFGEGSRLTVL.

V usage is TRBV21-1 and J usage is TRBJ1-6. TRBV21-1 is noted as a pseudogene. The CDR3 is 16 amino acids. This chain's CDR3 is CASSISPGERDSPLHF. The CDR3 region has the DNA TGTGCCAGCAGCATCTCCCCGGGGGAAAGGGATTCACCCCTCCACTTT.